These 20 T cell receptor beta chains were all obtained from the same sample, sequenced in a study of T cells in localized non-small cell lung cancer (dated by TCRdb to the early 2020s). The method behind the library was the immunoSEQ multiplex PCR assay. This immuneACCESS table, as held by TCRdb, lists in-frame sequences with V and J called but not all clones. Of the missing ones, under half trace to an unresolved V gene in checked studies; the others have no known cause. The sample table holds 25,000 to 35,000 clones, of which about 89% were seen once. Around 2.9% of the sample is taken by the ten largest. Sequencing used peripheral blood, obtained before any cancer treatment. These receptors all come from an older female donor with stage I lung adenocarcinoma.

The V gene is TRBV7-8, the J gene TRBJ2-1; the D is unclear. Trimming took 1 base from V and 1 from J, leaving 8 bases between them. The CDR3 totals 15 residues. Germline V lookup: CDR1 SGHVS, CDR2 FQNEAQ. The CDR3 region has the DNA TGTGCCAGCAGCTTAGGTCCCCGGTCCTACAATGAGCAGTTCTTC. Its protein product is CASSLGPRSYNEQFF.

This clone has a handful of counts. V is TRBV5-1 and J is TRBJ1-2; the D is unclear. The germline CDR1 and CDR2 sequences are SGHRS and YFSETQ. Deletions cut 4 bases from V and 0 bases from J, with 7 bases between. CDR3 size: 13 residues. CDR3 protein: CASSPGTNYGYTF. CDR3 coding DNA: TGCGCCAGCAGCCCCGGGACTAACTATGGCTACACCTTC.

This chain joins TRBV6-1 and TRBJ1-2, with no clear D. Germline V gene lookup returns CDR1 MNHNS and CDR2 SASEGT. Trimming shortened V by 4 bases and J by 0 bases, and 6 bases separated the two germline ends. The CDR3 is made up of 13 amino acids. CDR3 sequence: CASSAGSNYGYTF. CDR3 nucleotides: TGTGCCAGCAGTGCCGGGTCTAACTATGGCTACACCTTC.

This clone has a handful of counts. The DNA for the CDR3 is TGTGCCAGCAGCCCCCCGGCAGATTACGAGCAGTACTTC. Protein product: CASSPPADYEQYF. This chain joins TRBV9 and TRBJ2-7; D gene unclear. Germline CDR1 and CDR2: SGDLS and YYNGEE. The CDR3 has 13 amino acids. V was shortened by 4 bases and J by 4 bases, with 12 bases between the two germline ends.

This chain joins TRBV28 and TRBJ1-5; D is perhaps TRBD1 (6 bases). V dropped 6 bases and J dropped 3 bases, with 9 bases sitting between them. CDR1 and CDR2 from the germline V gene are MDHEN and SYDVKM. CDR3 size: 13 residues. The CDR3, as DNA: TGTGCCAGCAGGGACAGCCTCAATCAGCCCCAGCATTTT. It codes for CASRDSLNQPQHF. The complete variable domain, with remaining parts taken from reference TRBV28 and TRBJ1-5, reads DVKVTQSSRYLVKRTGEKVFLECVQDMDHENMFWYRQDPGLGLRLIYFSYDVKMKEKGDIPEGYSVSREKKERFSLILESASTNQTSMYLCASRDSLNQPQHFGDGTRLSIL.

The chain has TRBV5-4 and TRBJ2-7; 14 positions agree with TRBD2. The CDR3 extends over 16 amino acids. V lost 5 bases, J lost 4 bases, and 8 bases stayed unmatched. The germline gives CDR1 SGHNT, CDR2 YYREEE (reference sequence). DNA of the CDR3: TGTGCCAGCAGACCTGGGACTAGCGGGAGTACGTACGAGCAGTACTTC. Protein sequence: CASRPGTSGSTYEQYF.

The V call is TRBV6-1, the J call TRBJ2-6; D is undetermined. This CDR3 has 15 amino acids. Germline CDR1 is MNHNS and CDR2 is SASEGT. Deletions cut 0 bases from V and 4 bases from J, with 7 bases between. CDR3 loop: CASSEAQEGANVLTF. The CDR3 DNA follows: TGTGCCAGCAGTGAAGCGCAAGAAGGGGCCAACGTCCTGACTTTC.

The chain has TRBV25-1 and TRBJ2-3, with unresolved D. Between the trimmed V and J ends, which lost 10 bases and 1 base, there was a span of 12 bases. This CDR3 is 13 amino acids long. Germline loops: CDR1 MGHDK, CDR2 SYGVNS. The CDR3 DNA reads TGTGCCACCCAATTTCAGGGCACAGATACGCAGTATTTT. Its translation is CATQFQGTDTQYF. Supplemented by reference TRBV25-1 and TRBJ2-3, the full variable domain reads EADIYQTPRYLVIGTGKKITLECSQTMGHDKMYWYQQDPGMELHLIHYSYGVNSTEKGDLSSESTVSRIRTEHFPLTLESARPSHTSQYLCATQFQGTDTQYFGPGTRLTVL.

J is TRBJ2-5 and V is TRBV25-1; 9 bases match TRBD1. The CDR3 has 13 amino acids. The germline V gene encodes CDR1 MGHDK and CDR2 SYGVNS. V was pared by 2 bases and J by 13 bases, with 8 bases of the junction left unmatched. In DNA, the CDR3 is TGTGCCAGCAGTGAAGCAGGACAGGGGCCCGGGTACTTC. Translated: CASSEAGQGPGYF.

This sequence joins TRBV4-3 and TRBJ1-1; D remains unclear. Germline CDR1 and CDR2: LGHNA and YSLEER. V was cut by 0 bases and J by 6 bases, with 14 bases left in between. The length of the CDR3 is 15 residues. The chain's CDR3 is CASSQDFSRQAEAFF. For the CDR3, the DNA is TGCGCCAGCAGCCAAGATTTTTCGCGTCAGGCTGAAGCTTTCTTT.

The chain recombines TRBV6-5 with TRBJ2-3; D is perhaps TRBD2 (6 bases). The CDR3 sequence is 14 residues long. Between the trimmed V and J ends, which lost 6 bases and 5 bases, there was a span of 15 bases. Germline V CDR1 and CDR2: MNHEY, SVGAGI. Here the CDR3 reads CASRPTSLRDTQYF. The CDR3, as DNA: TGTGCCAGCAGACCTACTAGCTTGAGAGATACGCAGTATTTT.

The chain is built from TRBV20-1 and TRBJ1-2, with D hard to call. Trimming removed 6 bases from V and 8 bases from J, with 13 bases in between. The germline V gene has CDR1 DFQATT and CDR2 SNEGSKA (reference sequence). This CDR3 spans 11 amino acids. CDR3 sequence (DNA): TGCAGTGCAGAGAGCTTGGGAGGCTACACCTTC. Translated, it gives CSAESLGGYTF.

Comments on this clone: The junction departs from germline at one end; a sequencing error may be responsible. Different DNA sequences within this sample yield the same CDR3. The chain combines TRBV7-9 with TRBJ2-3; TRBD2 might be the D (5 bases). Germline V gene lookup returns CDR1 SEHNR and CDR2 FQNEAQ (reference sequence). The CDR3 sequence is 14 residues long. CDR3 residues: CASSAATRKDTQYF. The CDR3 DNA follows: TGTGCCAGCAGCGCCGCCACTAGGAAAGATACACAGTATTTT.

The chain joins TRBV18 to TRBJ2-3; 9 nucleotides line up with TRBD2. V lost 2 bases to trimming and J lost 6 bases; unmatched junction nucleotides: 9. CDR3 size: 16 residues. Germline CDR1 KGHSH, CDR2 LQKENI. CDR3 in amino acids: CASSPTTSGPGDTQYF. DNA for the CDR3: TGTGCCAGCTCACCAACGACTAGCGGCCCGGGGGATACGCAGTATTTT.

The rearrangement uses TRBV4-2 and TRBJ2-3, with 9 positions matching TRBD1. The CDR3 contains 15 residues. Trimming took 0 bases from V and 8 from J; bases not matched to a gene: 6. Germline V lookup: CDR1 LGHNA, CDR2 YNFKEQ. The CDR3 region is CASSQEGQGGGTQYF. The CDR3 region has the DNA TGTGCCAGCAGCCAAGAGGGACAGGGAGGGGGTACGCAGTATTTT.

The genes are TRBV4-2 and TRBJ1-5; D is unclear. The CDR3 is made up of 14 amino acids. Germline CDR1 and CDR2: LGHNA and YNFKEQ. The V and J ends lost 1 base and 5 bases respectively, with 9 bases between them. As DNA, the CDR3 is TGTGCCAGCAGCCAAGGCGCGGGTTATCAGCCCCAGCATTTT. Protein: CASSQGAGYQPQHF.

The CDR3 sequence: CASSGTGRNTIYF. CDR3 bases: TGTGCCAGCAGTGGGACAGGGAGAAACACCATATATTTT. V and J are TRBV6-5 and TRBJ1-3, with 9 positions matching TRBD1. The CDR3 is 13 residues long. V shed 5 bases, J shed 5 bases, and the junction held 1 base outside the gene matches. In germline, CDR1 is MNHEY, CDR2 SVGAGI.

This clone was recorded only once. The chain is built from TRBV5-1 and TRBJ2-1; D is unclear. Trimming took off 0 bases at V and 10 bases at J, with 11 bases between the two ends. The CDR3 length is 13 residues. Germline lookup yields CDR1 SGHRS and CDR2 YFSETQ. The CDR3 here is CASSLVPGQEQFF. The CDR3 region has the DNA TGCGCCAGCAGCTTGGTCCCGGGCCAGGAGCAGTTCTTC. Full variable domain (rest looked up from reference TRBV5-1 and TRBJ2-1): KAGVTQTPRYLIKTRGQQVTLSCSPISGHRSVSWYQQTPGQGLQFLFEYFSETQRNKGNFPGRFSGRQFSNSRSEMNVSTLELGDSALYLCASSLVPGQEQFFGPGTRLTVL.

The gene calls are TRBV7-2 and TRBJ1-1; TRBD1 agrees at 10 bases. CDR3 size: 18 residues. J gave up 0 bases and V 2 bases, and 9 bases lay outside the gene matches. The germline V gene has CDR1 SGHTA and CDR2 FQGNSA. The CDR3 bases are TGTGCCAGCAGCTTACGGGGTGGGACAGGGGCCCTGAACACTGAAGCTTTCTTT. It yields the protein CASSLRGGTGALNTEAFF.

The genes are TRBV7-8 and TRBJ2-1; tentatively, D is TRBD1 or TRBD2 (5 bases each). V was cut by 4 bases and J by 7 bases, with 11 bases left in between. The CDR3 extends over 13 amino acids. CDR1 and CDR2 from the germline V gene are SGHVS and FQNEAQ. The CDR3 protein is CASSWDVGNEQFF. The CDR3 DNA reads TGTGCCAGCAGCTGGGACGTCGGGAATGAGCAGTTCTTC. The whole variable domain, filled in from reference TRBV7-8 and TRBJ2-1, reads GAGVSQSPRYKVAKRGQDVALRCDPISGHVSLFWYQQALGQGPEFLTYFQNEAQLDKSGLPSDRFFAERPEGSVSTLKIQRTQQEDSAVYLCASSWDVGNEQFFGPGTRLTVL.